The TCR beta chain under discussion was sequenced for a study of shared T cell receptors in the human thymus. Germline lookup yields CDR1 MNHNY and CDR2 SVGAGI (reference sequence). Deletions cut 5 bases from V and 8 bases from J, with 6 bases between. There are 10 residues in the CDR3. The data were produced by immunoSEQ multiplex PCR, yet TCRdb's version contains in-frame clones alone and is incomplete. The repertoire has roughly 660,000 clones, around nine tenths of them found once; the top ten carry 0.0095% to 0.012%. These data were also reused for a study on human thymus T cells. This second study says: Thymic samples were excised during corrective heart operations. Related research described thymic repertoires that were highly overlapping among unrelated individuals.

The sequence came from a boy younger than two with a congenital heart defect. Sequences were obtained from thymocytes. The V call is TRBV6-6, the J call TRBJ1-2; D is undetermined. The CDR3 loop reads CASSRGGYTF. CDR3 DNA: TGTGCCAGCAGTCGGGGAGGCTACACCTTC.